A selection of T cell receptor beta chains follows, all from one sample in a study of T cells after yellow fever vaccination. Via MiXCR, TCRdb re-called the 5' RACE reads, giving one row per CDR3 protein. The sample lists tens of thousands of distinct CDR3 sequences; roughly 7.4% were seen once. Sample: CD8+ T cells sorted from PBMCs, taken on the day of the yellow fever booster vaccination. Receptors originate from a young man who received the YFV17D yellow fever vaccine. The CDR3 runs from the conserved cysteine through the conserved F or W. Fields, in order: CDR3 protein, CDR3 DNA, D gene, V gene, clone size, J gene. A D gene is named only where the DNA matches it firmly. Clone size is given for some rows only: seen once, a few or many times, or a class if the clone is expanded.

cdr3_aa: CASSFPASGTGRYEQYF; cdr3_nt: TGTGCCAGCAGTTTTCCGGCTTCGGGGACAGGGCGATACGAGCAGTACTTC; d_call: TRBD1; v_call: TRBV28; clone_size: many; j_call: TRBJ2-7
cdr3_aa: CASSLGLVGEQYF; cdr3_nt: TGTGCCAGCAGCTTAGGTTTAGTCGGCGAGCAGTACTTC; d_call: -; v_call: TRBV7-2; clone_size: many; j_call: TRBJ2-7
cdr3_aa: CASSVSGAGDPYEQYF; cdr3_nt: TGTGCCAGCAGCGTTAGCGGGGCGGGAGACCCCTACGAGCAGTACTTC; d_call: TRBD2; v_call: TRBV7-9; clone_size: few; j_call: TRBJ2-7
cdr3_aa: CSAGGRGANTGELFF; cdr3_nt: TGCAGTGCTGGGGGTCGGGGAGCGAACACCGGGGAGCTGTTTTTT; d_call: -; v_call: TRBV20-1; clone_size: few; j_call: TRBJ2-2
cdr3_aa: CASSLVDTYTEAFF; cdr3_nt: TGTGCCAGTAGCCTCGTAGACACCTACACTGAAGCTTTCTTT; d_call: -; v_call: TRBV19; clone_size: few; j_call: TRBJ1-1
cdr3_aa: CASSALAGGDYNEQFF; cdr3_nt: TGTGCCAGCAGTGCACTAGCGGGAGGGGACTACAATGAGCAGTTCTTC; d_call: TRBD2; v_call: TRBV6-4; clone_size: -; j_call: TRBJ2-1
cdr3_aa: CASSAIEPEAFF; cdr3_nt: TGTGCCAGCAGCGCGATCGAACCTGAAGCTTTCTTT; d_call: -; v_call: TRBV9; clone_size: few; j_call: TRBJ1-1
cdr3_aa: CSVEERQGHYGYTF; cdr3_nt: TGCAGCGTTGAAGAAAGGCAGGGGCACTATGGCTACACCTTC; d_call: -; v_call: TRBV29-1; clone_size: -; j_call: TRBJ1-2
cdr3_aa: CASSENTGVTEQFF; cdr3_nt: TGTGCCAGCAGTGAAAACACGGGAGTAACTGAGCAGTTCTTC; d_call: -; v_call: TRBV2; clone_size: few; j_call: TRBJ2-1
cdr3_aa: CATSDKSAESSYEQYF; cdr3_nt: TGTGCCACCAGTGATAAGTCGGCGGAGAGCTCCTACGAGCAGTACTTC; d_call: -; v_call: TRBV24-1; clone_size: -; j_call: TRBJ2-7
cdr3_aa: CASSILNEQFF; cdr3_nt: TGTGCCAGTAGTATTCTTAATGAGCAGTTCTTC; d_call: -; v_call: TRBV19; clone_size: many; j_call: TRBJ2-1
cdr3_aa: CASSLTPYEQYF; cdr3_nt: TGTGCCAGCAGCCTAACACCCTACGAGCAGTACTTC; d_call: -; v_call: TRBV12-3/TRBV12-4; clone_size: many; j_call: TRBJ2-7
cdr3_aa: CSAGPSGSFSGELFF; cdr3_nt: TGCAGCGCCGGCCCTAGCGGGAGTTTCTCCGGGGAGCTGTTTTTT; d_call: TRBD2; v_call: TRBV29-1; clone_size: -; j_call: TRBJ2-2
cdr3_aa: CASSHRSAGGEQFF; cdr3_nt: TGTGCCAGCAGTCACCGGAGCGCGGGGGGTGAGCAGTTCTTC; d_call: TRBD2; v_call: TRBV6-5; clone_size: few; j_call: TRBJ2-1
cdr3_aa: CASSPQGDNEQFF; cdr3_nt: TGTGCCAGCAGTCCCCAGGGAGACAATGAGCAGTTCTTC; d_call: -; v_call: TRBV12-3/TRBV12-4; clone_size: many; j_call: TRBJ2-1
cdr3_aa: CASSPKSGQAYNEQFF; cdr3_nt: TGTGCCAGCAGCCCCAAATCGGGACAGGCCTACAATGAGCAGTTCTTC; d_call: TRBD1; v_call: TRBV7-9; clone_size: few; j_call: TRBJ2-1
cdr3_aa: CSGLTGNTGELFF; cdr3_nt: TGCAGCGGCCTTACAGGGAACACCGGGGAGCTGTTTTTT; d_call: -; v_call: TRBV29-1; clone_size: few; j_call: TRBJ2-2
cdr3_aa: CASSPYGGVEETQYF; cdr3_nt: TGTGCCAGCAGCCCCTATGGAGGGGTAGAGGAGACCCAGTACTTC; d_call: -; v_call: TRBV7-8; clone_size: -; j_call: TRBJ2-5
cdr3_aa: CASSQGVGQGYEQYF; cdr3_nt: TGCGCCAGCAGCCAAGGAGTTGGACAGGGCTACGAGCAGTACTTC; d_call: TRBD1; v_call: TRBV4-3; clone_size: -; j_call: TRBJ2-7
cdr3_aa: CAWSVDGGGTEAFF; cdr3_nt: TGTGCCTGGAGCGTCGACGGTGGAGGAACTGAAGCTTTCTTT; d_call: -; v_call: TRBV30; clone_size: many; j_call: TRBJ1-1
cdr3_aa: CASSYSVSGGGDEQFF; cdr3_nt: TGTGCCAGCAGTTATAGCGTTTCAGGCGGGGGTGATGAGCAGTTCTTC; d_call: TRBD2; v_call: TRBV6-2/TRBV6-3; clone_size: many; j_call: TRBJ2-1
cdr3_aa: CASSFPRVGFVEGEQYF; cdr3_nt: TGTGCCAGCAGTTTTCCCAGGGTAGGGTTTGTCGAAGGGGAGCAGTACTTC; d_call: -; v_call: TRBV28; clone_size: few; j_call: TRBJ2-7
cdr3_aa: CASSYSLGTDTQYF; cdr3_nt: TGTGCCAGCAGTTACTCTTTAGGGACAGATACGCAGTATTTT; d_call: -; v_call: TRBV6-5; clone_size: many; j_call: TRBJ2-3
cdr3_aa: CATSHTDGRAYEQYF; cdr3_nt: TGTGCCACCAGCCATACGGACGGGAGGGCGTACGAGCAGTACTTC; d_call: TRBD2; v_call: TRBV15; clone_size: few; j_call: TRBJ2-7
cdr3_aa: CASSLLPGTSRRSDTQYF; cdr3_nt: TGTGCCAGCAGCCTGCTTCCCGGGACTAGTCGCCGATCAGATACGCAGTATTTT; d_call: TRBD2; v_call: TRBV11-1; clone_size: few; j_call: TRBJ2-3
cdr3_aa: CASSLLRALAGDYNEQFF; cdr3_nt: TGTGCCAGCAGCTTGTTAAGGGCCTTAGCGGGGGATTACAATGAGCAGTTCTTC; d_call: TRBD2; v_call: TRBV5-5; clone_size: many; j_call: TRBJ2-1
cdr3_aa: CSVEGRQSYEQYF; cdr3_nt: TGCAGCGTTGAGGGTCGGCAGAGCTACGAGCAGTACTTC; d_call: -; v_call: TRBV29-1; clone_size: few; j_call: TRBJ2-7
cdr3_aa: CASRSSGEADTQYF; cdr3_nt: TGTGCCAGCAGGTCTAGCGGAGAAGCAGATACGCAGTATTTT; d_call: TRBD2; v_call: TRBV3-1; clone_size: few; j_call: TRBJ2-3
cdr3_aa: CASSYVSLENEQFF; cdr3_nt: TGTGCCAGCAGTTATGTTTCACTGGAGAATGAGCAGTTCTTC; d_call: -; v_call: TRBV6-5; clone_size: few; j_call: TRBJ2-1
cdr3_aa: CSVREGDEQFF; cdr3_nt: TGCAGCGTCAGGGAGGGGGATGAGCAGTTCTTC; d_call: -; v_call: TRBV29-1; clone_size: many; j_call: TRBJ2-1
cdr3_aa: CASIRGLTDTQYF; cdr3_nt: TGTGCCAGCATCAGGGGACTCACAGATACGCAGTATTTT; d_call: -; v_call: TRBV7-9; clone_size: -; j_call: TRBJ2-3
cdr3_aa: CSANTGTTYGYEQYF; cdr3_nt: TGCAGTGCAAATACCGGGACGACATACGGCTACGAGCAGTACTTC; d_call: -; v_call: TRBV20-1; clone_size: many; j_call: TRBJ2-7
cdr3_aa: CASSPDRTKAFF; cdr3_nt: TGCGCCAGCAGCCCTGACAGGACAAAAGCTTTCTTT; d_call: -; v_call: TRBV5-1; clone_size: few; j_call: TRBJ1-1
cdr3_aa: CASTSTGVEETQYF; cdr3_nt: TGTGCCAGCACCTCGACAGGGGTTGAGGAGACCCAGTACTTC; d_call: TRBD1; v_call: TRBV12-3/TRBV12-4; clone_size: -; j_call: TRBJ2-5
cdr3_aa: CASSLVGRSAGELVF; cdr3_nt: TGTGCCAGCAGCTTAGTTGGGCGTAGCGCCGGGGAGCTGGTTTTT; d_call: -; v_call: TRBV7-8; clone_size: -; j_call: TRBJ2-2
cdr3_aa: CASSSLGGISGADEQYF; cdr3_nt: TGTGCCAGCAGTTCCCTAGGGGGGATTAGCGGGGCCGACGAGCAGTACTTC; d_call: TRBD2; v_call: TRBV27; clone_size: many; j_call: TRBJ2-7
cdr3_aa: CASSQTSGVNEQFF; cdr3_nt: TGTGCCAGCAGTCAGACTAGCGGAGTTAATGAGCAGTTCTTC; d_call: TRBD2; v_call: TRBV27; clone_size: few; j_call: TRBJ2-1
cdr3_aa: CASSFGPADTQYF; cdr3_nt: TGTGCCAGCAGTTTCGGACCTGCAGATACGCAGTATTTT; d_call: -; v_call: TRBV27; clone_size: -; j_call: TRBJ2-3
cdr3_aa: CASSYPRPTGGNTGELFF; cdr3_nt: TGTGCCAGCAGTTACCCGAGACCGACAGGGGGAAACACCGGGGAGCTGTTTTTT; d_call: TRBD1; v_call: TRBV6-5; clone_size: few; j_call: TRBJ2-2
cdr3_aa: CSARTAGNQPQHF; cdr3_nt: TGCAGTGCTAGAACGGCAGGAAATCAGCCCCAGCATTTT; d_call: -; v_call: TRBV20-1; clone_size: many; j_call: TRBJ1-5
cdr3_aa: CSVGLAGPRELFF; cdr3_nt: TGCAGCGTAGGACTAGCGGGGCCAAGGGAGCTGTTTTTT; d_call: TRBD2; v_call: TRBV29-1; clone_size: -; j_call: TRBJ2-2
cdr3_aa: CATAFQTGPGTDTQYF; cdr3_nt: TGCGCCACCGCGTTTCAAACAGGGCCCGGCACAGATACGCAGTATTTT; d_call: -; v_call: TRBV23-1; clone_size: -; j_call: TRBJ2-3
cdr3_aa: CASSLQGRSYEQYF; cdr3_nt: TGTGCCAGCAGCTTACAGGGGCGTTCCTACGAGCAGTACTTC; d_call: -; v_call: TRBV11-1; clone_size: few; j_call: TRBJ2-7
cdr3_aa: CASSLAGAGGPLPYEQYF; cdr3_nt: TGTGCCAGCAGTTTGGCTGGAGCTGGAGGCCCACTTCCCTACGAGCAGTACTTC; d_call: -; v_call: TRBV27; clone_size: -; j_call: TRBJ2-7
cdr3_aa: CASGSGNNDYEQYF; cdr3_nt: TGTGCCAGTGGCTCCGGGAACAATGACTACGAGCAGTACTTC; d_call: -; v_call: TRBV2; clone_size: -; j_call: TRBJ2-7
cdr3_aa: CASSQGYRGTDTQYF; cdr3_nt: TGCGCCAGCAGCCAAGGTTATAGGGGAACAGATACGCAGTATTTT; d_call: -; v_call: TRBV4-3; clone_size: many; j_call: TRBJ2-3
cdr3_aa: CASSQIGGLGSTDTQYF; cdr3_nt: TGTGCCAGCAGCCAAATCGGGGGCCTGGGCAGCACAGATACGCAGTATTTT; d_call: -; v_call: TRBV11-2; clone_size: few; j_call: TRBJ2-3
cdr3_aa: CASTQGTSPLHF; cdr3_nt: TGTGCCAGCACGCAGGGTACTTCACCCCTCCACTTT; d_call: -; v_call: TRBV5-4; clone_size: -; j_call: TRBJ1-6
cdr3_aa: CASSPPRLASAGELFF; cdr3_nt: TGTGCCAGCAGCCCCCCGAGGCTAGCTTCCGCCGGGGAGCTGTTTTTT; d_call: -; v_call: TRBV7-8; clone_size: -; j_call: TRBJ2-2
cdr3_aa: CSGKLAGESPARYNEQFF; cdr3_nt: TGCAGCGGGAAACTAGCGGGAGAAAGTCCCGCCAGGTACAATGAGCAGTTCTTC; d_call: TRBD2; v_call: TRBV29-1; clone_size: -; j_call: TRBJ2-1
cdr3_aa: CATSDVSGTREPGELFF; cdr3_nt: TGTGCCACCAGTGATGTTTCCGGGACTAGAGAGCCCGGGGAGCTGTTTTTT; d_call: TRBD2; v_call: TRBV24-1; clone_size: -; j_call: TRBJ2-2
cdr3_aa: CASSLESGHNEQFF; cdr3_nt: TGTGCCAGCAGCTTAGAATCGGGACACAATGAGCAGTTCTTC; d_call: -; v_call: TRBV11-2; clone_size: -; j_call: TRBJ2-1
cdr3_aa: CASSQSHEQYF; cdr3_nt: TGTGCCAGCAGCCAGAGCCACGAGCAGTACTTC; d_call: -; v_call: TRBV4-2; clone_size: -; j_call: TRBJ2-7
cdr3_aa: CASSEGFVLGTGVLAQHF; cdr3_nt: TGTGCCAGCAGTGAAGGGTTTGTGTTAGGGACAGGGGTGTTGGCCCAGCATTTT; d_call: TRBD1; v_call: TRBV2; clone_size: -; j_call: TRBJ1-5
cdr3_aa: CASSLGLADETQYF; cdr3_nt: TGTGCCAGCAGCTTAGGACTAGCGGACGAGACCCAGTACTTC; d_call: TRBD2; v_call: TRBV5-6; clone_size: -; j_call: TRBJ2-5
cdr3_aa: CASSLDGTGLGEEKLFF; cdr3_nt: TGTGCCAGCAGCTTGGATGGGACAGGGCTAGGAGAGGAAAAACTGTTTTTT; d_call: TRBD1; v_call: TRBV5-4; clone_size: -; j_call: TRBJ1-4
cdr3_aa: CSASGPGLDGSTDTQYF; cdr3_nt: TGCAGTGCTAGTGGACCGGGACTGGACGGGAGCACAGATACGCAGTATTTT; d_call: -; v_call: TRBV20-1; clone_size: -; j_call: TRBJ2-3